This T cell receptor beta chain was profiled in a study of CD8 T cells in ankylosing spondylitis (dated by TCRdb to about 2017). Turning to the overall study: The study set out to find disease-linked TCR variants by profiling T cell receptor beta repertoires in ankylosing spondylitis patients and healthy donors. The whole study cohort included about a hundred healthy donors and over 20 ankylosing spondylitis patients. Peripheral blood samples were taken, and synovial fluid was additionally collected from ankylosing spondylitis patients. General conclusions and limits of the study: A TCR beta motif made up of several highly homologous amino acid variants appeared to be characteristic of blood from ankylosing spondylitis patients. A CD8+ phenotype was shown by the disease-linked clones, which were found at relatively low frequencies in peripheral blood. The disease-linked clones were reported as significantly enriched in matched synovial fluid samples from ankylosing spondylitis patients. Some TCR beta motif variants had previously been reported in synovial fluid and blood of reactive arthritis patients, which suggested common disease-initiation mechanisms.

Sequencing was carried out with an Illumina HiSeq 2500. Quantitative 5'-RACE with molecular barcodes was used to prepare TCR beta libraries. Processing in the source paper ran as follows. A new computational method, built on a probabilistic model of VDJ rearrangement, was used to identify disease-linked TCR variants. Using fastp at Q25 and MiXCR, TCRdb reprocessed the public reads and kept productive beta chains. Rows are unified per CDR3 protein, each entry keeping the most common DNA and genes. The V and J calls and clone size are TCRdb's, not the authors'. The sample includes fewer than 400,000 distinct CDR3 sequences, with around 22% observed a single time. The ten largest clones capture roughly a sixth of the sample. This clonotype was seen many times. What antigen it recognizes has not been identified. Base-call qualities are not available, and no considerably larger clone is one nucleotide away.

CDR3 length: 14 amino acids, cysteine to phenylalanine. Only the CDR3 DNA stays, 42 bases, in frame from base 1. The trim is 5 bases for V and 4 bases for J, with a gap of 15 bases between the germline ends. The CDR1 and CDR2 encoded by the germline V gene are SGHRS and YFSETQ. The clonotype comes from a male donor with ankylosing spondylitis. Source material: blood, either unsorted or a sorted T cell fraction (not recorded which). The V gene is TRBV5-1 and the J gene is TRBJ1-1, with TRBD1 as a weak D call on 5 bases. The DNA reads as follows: TGCGCCAGCAGGACCCAGGGCGCGGCCACTGAAGCTTTCTTT. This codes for CASRTQGAATEAFF.